Listed below are T cell receptor beta chains from one sample, sequenced in a study of CD8+CD57+ T cells in acquired aplastic anemia. TCRdb itself ran the reads through MiXCR, one entry per CDR3 protein. Altogether a few hundred thousand distinct CDR3 sequences are present, about half being singletons, with the ten largest covering 20%. Sequencing was carried out using sorted CD4+, CD8+, or CD8+CD57+ T cells (not recorded which) from PBMCs. These TCRs come from a human donor with aplastic anemia. CDR3s include the opening cysteine and the closing phenylalanine or tryptophan. A D gene is named only where the DNA matches it firmly. Only some rows state a clone size, as once, few, many or a class for expanded clones.

V,length,D,J,size,DNA,CDR3
TRBV29-1,11,TRBD1,TRBJ1-1,-,TGCAGCGGGAGAGGACAGGGCGTAGCTTTCTTT,CSGRGQGVAFF
TRBV9,17,TRBD2,TRBJ2-7,few,TGTGCCAGCAGCGTAGACGGGAGGGGGATAAGCTCCTACGAGCAGTACTTC,CASSVDGRGISSYEQYF
TRBV15,16,TRBD1,TRBJ2-7,-,TGTGCCACCAGCAGAGACCGGGACAGGGGGACCTACGGGCAGTACTTC,CATSRDRDRGTYGQYF
TRBV20-1,17,-,TRBJ2-6,-,TGCAGTGCTAGACCCCAGAGGCTTAGGCCTGGGGCCAACGTCCTGACTTTC,CSARPQRLRPGANVLTF
TRBV19,14,-,TRBJ2-7,-,TGTGCCAGTAGTCAACAGGGGGGGGAAGAGGAGCAGTACTTC,CASSQQGGEEEQYF
TRBV10-2,19,TRBD1,TRBJ1-1,-,TGTGCCATCAGTGGTGCCAGCTCGCCCGACAGGGGGCGAGACACTGAAGCTTTCTTT,CAISGASSPDRGRDTEAFF
TRBV6-5,15,-,TRBJ2-5,many,TGTGCCAGCCGAGTTCAGTGGGACAAACAAGAGACCCAGTACTTC,CASRVQWDKQETQYF
TRBV19,12,-,TRBJ2-2,-,TGTGCCACCGGACAGTTAACCGGGGAGCTGTTTTTT,CATGQLTGELFF
TRBV20-1,19,-,TRBJ2-6,many,TGCAGTGCTAGGCCTAGGGGCAGCCGACGTCTCTCTGGGGCCAACGTCCTGACTTTC,CSARPRGSRRLSGANVLTF
TRBV12-3/TRBV12-4,14,TRBD1,TRBJ1-5,-,TGTGCCAGCAGCTTGGGACAGGTAGGACAGCCCCAGCATTTT,CASSLGQVGQPQHF
TRBV10-1,14,-,TRBJ2-1,few,TGCGCCAGCAGTGAGTCGATTTTGGGAGGCCGGAGGTTCTTC,CASSESILGGRRFF
TRBV5-1,13,-,TRBJ2-3,-,TGCGCCAGCAGCTTGGGACCCTCAGATACGCAGTATTTT,CASSLGPSDTQYF
TRBV19,13,-,TRBJ1-1,-,TGTGCCAGTAGTACACTCATGAACACTGAAGCTCTCTTT,CASSTLMNTEALF
TRBV24-1,10,-,TRBJ1-2,once,TGTGCCCCGGGGGGGGAGGGCTACACCTTC,CAPGGEGYTF
TRBV11-3,14,TRBD1,TRBJ2-5,many,TGTGCCAGCAGCTCGCAGGGGGCGGAAGAGACCCAGTACTTC,CASSSQGAEETQYF
TRBV5-1,16,-,TRBJ1-1,once,TGCGCCAGCAGCTTGGTAGGGACCGCGAGAAACACTGAAGCTTTCTTT,CASSLVGTARNTEAFF
TRBV20-1,13,-,TRBJ1-2,many,TGCAGTGCTAGGGGTTCCCTCCACTATGGCTACACCTTC,CSARGSLHYGYTF
TRBV15,12,-,TRBJ2-2,-,TGTGCCACCAGCAGCGGGACCGGGGAGCTGTTTTTT,CATSSGTGELFF
TRBV10-1,14,TRBD1,TRBJ1-5,-,TGCGCCAGCACAACGGACAGGGGGAATCAGCCCCAGCATTTT,CASTTDRGNQPQHF
TRBV7-2,15,-,TRBJ2-6,-,TGTGCCAGCAGGGATGATAGGTCTGGGGCCAACGTCCTGACTTTC,CASRDDRSGANVLTF
TRBV24-1,14,TRBD2,TRBJ2-1,-,TGTGCCACCAGTGAACCTGGGACTAGCGGTGAGCAGTTCTTC,CATSEPGTSGEQFF
TRBV7-9,17,-,TRBJ1-4,-,TGTGCCAGCAGCTCAAAGGGAGAGGGTGCAACTAATGAAAAACTGTTTTTT,CASSSKGEGATNEKLFF
TRBV19,14,TRBD2,TRBJ2-1,-,TGTGCCAGTAGTCCCGGGGGGGCCGCCAATGAGCAGTTCTTC,CASSPGGAANEQFF
TRBV2,10,-,TRBJ2-7,-,TGTGCCAGCATGGGGTTCGAGCAGTACTTC,CASMGFEQYF
TRBV7-2,17,-,TRBJ1-2,-,TGTGCCAGCAGCTCTCCATGGACGGGGTATTTTAACTATGGCTACACCTTC,CASSSPWTGYFNYGYTF
TRBV19,15,-,TRBJ1-1,-,TGTGCCAGTAGCCCTTGGGGCTTCGGAAACACTGAAGCTTTCTTT,CASSPWGFGNTEAFF
TRBV2,14,TRBD2,TRBJ2-7,-,TGTGCCAGCAGTGTCAGTAGCGGGGGAGACGAGCAGTACTTC,CASSVSSGGDEQYF
TRBV19,15,-,TRBJ1-4,-,TGTGCCAGTAGTATTCGGTCATCCGAGTGGGAAAAACTGTTTTTT,CASSIRSSEWEKLFF
TRBV5-1,15,-,TRBJ2-7,many,TGCGCCAGCAGCTTGGCGCCTGAAGTTACCTACGAGCAGTACTTC,CASSLAPEVTYEQYF
TRBV20-1,14,-,TRBJ1-6,many,TGCAGTGCTAGAACGGGGCTCTATAATTCACCCCTCCACTTT,CSARTGLYNSPLHF
TRBV7-9,14,-,TRBJ2-7,-,TGTGCCAGCAGCTTAGGTTCGGGGGTTGACGAGCAGTACTTC,CASSLGSGVDEQYF
TRBV19,16,TRBD2,TRBJ2-2,once,TGTGCCAGTAGACGAACTAGCGGGGCTTACACCGGGGAGCTGTTTTTT,CASRRTSGAYTGELFF
TRBV4-2,13,-,TRBJ2-5,many,TGTGCCAGCAGCCCCGGGGGCTTGGAGACCCAGTACTTC,CASSPGGLETQYF
TRBV7-2,14,TRBD1,TRBJ2-5,-,TGTGCCAGCAGTCCGAGGGACAGGGGAGGGACCCAGTACTTC,CASSPRDRGGTQYF
TRBV19,14,-,TRBJ1-5,many,TGTGCCAGTAATGAGGGACGGAGCAATCAGCCCCAGCATTTT,CASNEGRSNQPQHF
TRBV20-1,12,TRBD1,TRBJ2-7,-,TGCAGTGCCGTAGGGACAGGGGAGGGGCAGTACTTC,CSAVGTGEGQYF
TRBV20-1,12,TRBD1,TRBJ2-5,-,TGCAGTGGTTTGGACAGGGCGCAGACCCAGTACTTC,CSGLDRAQTQYF
TRBV20-1,13,-,TRBJ2-7,once,TGCAGTGCTTACGGGCCTCTTATCCAAGAGCAGTACTTC,CSAYGPLIQEQYF
TRBV2,15,-,TRBJ1-3,-,TGTGCCAGCGGCAGGGTGCGTAGCCGTGGAAACACCATATATTTT,CASGRVRSRGNTIYF
TRBV2,20,TRBD1,TRBJ1-3,many,TGTGCCAGCAGTGAAACGGTCCGGGACAGGCCCCCTGACTATGGAAACACCATATATTTT,CASSETVRDRPPDYGNTIYF
TRBV28,12,-,TRBJ1-1,few,TGTGCCAGCAGTTTGGGGTACACTGAAGCTTTCTTT,CASSLGYTEAFF
TRBV4-1,21,-,TRBJ2-2,once,TGCGCCAGCAGCCGAATGAGGGTTCAAAGCGGGACAACCCCGGGCACCGGGGAGCTGTTTTTT,CASSRMRVQSGTTPGTGELFF
TRBV19,14,-,TRBJ2-7,-,TGTGCCAGTAGCGCCGGACAGCGAGTCTACGGGCAGTACTTC,CASSAGQRVYGQYF
TRBV28,14,TRBD2,TRBJ2-7,-,TGTGCCAGCAGGGGACTAGCGGGGGCCTACGAGCAGTACTTC,CASRGLAGAYEQYF
TRBV19,11,TRBD1,TRBJ1-2,-,TGTGCCAGTACTAACCGACAGGGGTACACCTTC,CASTNRQGYTF
TRBV18,16,-,TRBJ1-4,-,TGTGCCAGCCCACCCCGACAGACTGCAACTAATGAAAAACTGTTTTTT,CASPPRQTATNEKLFF
TRBV7-2,11,-,TRBJ1-2,-,TGTGCCACATACACCTCCTATGGCTACACCTTC,CATYTSYGYTF
TRBV20-1,11,-,TRBJ1-1,-,TGCAGTGCTACAACTCACGCTGAAGCTTTCTTT,CSATTHAEAFF
TRBV7-9,13,-,TRBJ2-7,-,TGTGCCAGCAGCCAAGGGGTAAGGAGCGAGCAGTACTTC,CASSQGVRSEQYF
TRBV2,13,-,TRBJ1-5,many,TGTGCCAGCAGTGAAGCCCACAATCAGCCCCAGCATTTT,CASSEAHNQPQHF
TRBV24-1,15,TRBD1,TRBJ1-5,-,TGTGCCACCAGTGAAGGGACAGGGTGGCGTCAGCCCCAGCATTTT,CATSEGTGWRQPQHF
TRBV7-8,15,-,TRBJ2-7,few,TGTGCCAGCAGCGCCCGGGGGGGGACAGGGAGGGAGCAGTACTTC,CASSARGGTGREQYF
TRBV7-9,14,-,TRBJ1-4,many,TGTGCCAGCAGCTTATTCGGAGGGGGGGAAAAACTGTTTTTT,CASSLFGGGEKLFF
TRBV11-2,14,TRBD1,TRBJ2-3,many,TGTGCCAGCAGCCCCGCTACAGGGGGCGATACGCAGTATTTT,CASSPATGGDTQYF